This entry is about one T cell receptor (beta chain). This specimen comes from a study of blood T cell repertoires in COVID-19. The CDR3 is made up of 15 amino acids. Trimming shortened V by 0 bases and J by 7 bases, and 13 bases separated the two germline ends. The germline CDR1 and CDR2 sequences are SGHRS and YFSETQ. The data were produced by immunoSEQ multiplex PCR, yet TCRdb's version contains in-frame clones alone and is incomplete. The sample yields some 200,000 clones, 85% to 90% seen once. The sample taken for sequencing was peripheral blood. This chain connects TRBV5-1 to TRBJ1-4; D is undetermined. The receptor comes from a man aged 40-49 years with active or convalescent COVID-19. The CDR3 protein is CASSLGTEGSEKLFF. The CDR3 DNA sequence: TGCGCCAGCAGCTTGGGGACGGAGGGTTCTGAAAAACTGTTTTTT.